This TCR beta chain was profiled in a study of blood T cell repertoires in COVID-19. Across the study: The origin of the acute and convalescent COVID-19 samples was the United States, Italy and Spain. Sample material is recorded as cDNA or gDNA derived from T cells, B-cell-depleted T cells, or PBMCs.

In the original workflow: It was from reference gene primer amplification that nucleated cell counts were estimated. Clones were sequenced by immunoSEQ multiplex PCR, and TCRdb holds only the in-frame ones, with some missing. That table is the source of V, J and clone size, and D and trimming were worked out from the DNA. The sample has some 200,000 clones, roughly 90% seen once. The CDR3 is 15 residues long. Sequencing input: peripheral blood. The sequence was obtained from a woman in her 70s with acute or convalescent COVID-19. The rearrangement links TRBV12-2 to TRBJ2-3; the table's D gene call, TRBD2, was not cross checked with the DNA. TRBV12-2 is shown as a pseudogene. The CDR3 region has the DNA TGTGCAAGTCGCTTCCAGCGGAATGGAACAGATACGCAGTATTTT. This translates into CASRFQRNGTDTQYF.